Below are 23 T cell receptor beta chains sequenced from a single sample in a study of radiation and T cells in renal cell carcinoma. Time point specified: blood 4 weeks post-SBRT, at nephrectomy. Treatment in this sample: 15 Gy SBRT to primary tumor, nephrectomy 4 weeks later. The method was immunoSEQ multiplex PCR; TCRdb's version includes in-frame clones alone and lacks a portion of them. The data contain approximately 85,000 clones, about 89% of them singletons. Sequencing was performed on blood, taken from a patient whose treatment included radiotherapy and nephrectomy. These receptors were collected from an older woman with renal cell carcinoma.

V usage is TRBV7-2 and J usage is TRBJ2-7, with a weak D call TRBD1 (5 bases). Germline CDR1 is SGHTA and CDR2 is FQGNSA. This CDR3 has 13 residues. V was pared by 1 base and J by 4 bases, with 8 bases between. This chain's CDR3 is CASSLGRQYEQYF. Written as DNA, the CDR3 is TGTGCCAGCAGCTTAGGGAGACAGTACGAGCAGTACTTC.

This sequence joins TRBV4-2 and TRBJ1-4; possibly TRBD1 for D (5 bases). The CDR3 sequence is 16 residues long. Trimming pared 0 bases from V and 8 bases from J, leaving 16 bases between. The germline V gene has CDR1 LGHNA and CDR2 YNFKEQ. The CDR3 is CASSQDPRRGGEKLFF. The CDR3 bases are TGTGCCAGCAGCCAAGATCCCCGTAGGGGTGGGGAAAAACTGTTTTTT.

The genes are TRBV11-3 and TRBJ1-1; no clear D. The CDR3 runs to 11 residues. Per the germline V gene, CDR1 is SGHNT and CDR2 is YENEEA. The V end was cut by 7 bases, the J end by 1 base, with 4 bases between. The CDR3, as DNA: TGTGCCAGCAAAGGGAACACTGAAGCTTTCTTT. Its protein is CASKGNTEAFF.

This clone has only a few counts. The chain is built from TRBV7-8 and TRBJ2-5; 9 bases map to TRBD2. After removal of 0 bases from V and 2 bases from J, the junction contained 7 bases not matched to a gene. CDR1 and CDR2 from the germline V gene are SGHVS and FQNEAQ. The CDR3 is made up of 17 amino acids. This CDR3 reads CASSLARRLAVQETQYF. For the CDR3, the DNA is TGTGCCAGCAGCTTAGCGAGGCGACTAGCGGTACAAGAGACCCAGTACTTC.

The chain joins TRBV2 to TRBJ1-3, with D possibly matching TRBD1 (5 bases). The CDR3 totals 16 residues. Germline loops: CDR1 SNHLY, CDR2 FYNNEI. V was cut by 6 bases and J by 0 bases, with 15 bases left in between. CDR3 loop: CASSVGAVLSGNTIYF. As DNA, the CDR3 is TGTGCCAGCAGCGTCGGGGCAGTCCTCTCTGGAAACACCATATATTTT.

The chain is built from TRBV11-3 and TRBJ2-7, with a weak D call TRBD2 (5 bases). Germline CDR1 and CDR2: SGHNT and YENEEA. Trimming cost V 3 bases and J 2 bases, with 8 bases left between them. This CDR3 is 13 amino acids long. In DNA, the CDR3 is TGTGCCAGCAGCTTCGGGAAAACCTACGAGCAGTACTTC. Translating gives CASSFGKTYEQYF.

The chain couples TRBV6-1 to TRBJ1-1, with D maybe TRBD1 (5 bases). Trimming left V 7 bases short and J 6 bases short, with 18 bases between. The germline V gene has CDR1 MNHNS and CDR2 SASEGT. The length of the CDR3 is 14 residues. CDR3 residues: CASNLRDGGAEAFF. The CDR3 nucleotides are TGTGCCAGCAACCTAAGGGACGGAGGCGCTGAAGCTTTCTTT.

DNA of the CDR3: TGTGCCAGCTCACCCCGGGACAGGGGGTTGAACTATGGCTACACCTTC. This gives the protein CASSPRDRGLNYGYTF. The chain employs TRBV18 and TRBJ1-2, with 11 nucleotides matching TRBD1. CDR3 size: 16 residues. J gave up 2 bases and V 3 bases, and 5 bases lay outside the gene matches. In germline, CDR1 is KGHSH, CDR2 LQKENI.

In nucleotides, the CDR3 is TGTGCCAGCAGCTTAGACTCCCCAACGGGGCGAGAGACCCAGTACTTC. It codes for CASSLDSPTGRETQYF. The chain carries TRBV11-2 and TRBJ2-5; D is tentatively TRBD1 or TRBD2 (5 bases each). V was shortened by 0 bases and J by 4 bases, with 15 bases between the two germline ends. The CDR3 spans 16 residues. Germline V gene data show CDR1 as SGHAT and CDR2 as FQNNGV.

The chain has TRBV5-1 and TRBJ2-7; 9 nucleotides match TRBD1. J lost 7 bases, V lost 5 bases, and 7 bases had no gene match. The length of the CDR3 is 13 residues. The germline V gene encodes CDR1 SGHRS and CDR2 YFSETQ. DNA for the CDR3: TGCGCCAGCAGTCAACAGGGGGCAAGGGAGCAGTACTTC. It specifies CASSQQGAREQYF.

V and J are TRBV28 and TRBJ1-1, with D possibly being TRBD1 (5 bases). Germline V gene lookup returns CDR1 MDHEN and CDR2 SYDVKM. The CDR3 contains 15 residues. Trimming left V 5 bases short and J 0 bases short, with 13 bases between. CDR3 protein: CASSLDRQLNTEAFF. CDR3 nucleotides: TGTGCCAGCAGTCTGGACCGACAGCTGAACACTGAAGCTTTCTTT.

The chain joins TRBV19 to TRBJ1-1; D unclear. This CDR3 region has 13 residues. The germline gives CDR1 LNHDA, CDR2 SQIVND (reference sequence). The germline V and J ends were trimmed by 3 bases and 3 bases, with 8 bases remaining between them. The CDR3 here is CASSISGYTEAFF. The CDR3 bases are TGTGCCAGTAGTATTTCGGGGTACACTGAAGCTTTCTTT.

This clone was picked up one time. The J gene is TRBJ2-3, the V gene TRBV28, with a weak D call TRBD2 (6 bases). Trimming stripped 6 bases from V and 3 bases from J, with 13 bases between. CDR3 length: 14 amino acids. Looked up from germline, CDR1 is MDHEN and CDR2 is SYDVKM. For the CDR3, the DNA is TGTGCCAGCAGCCCCGGGGGTCAGACAGATACGCAGTATTTT. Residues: CASSPGGQTDTQYF.

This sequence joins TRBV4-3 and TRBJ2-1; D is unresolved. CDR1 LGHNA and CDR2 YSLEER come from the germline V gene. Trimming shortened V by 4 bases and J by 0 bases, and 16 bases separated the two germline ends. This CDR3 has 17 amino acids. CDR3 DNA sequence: TGCGCCAGCAGCCTTGGACGGAAGGGTAGCTCCTACAATGAGCAGTTCTTC. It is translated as CASSLGRKGSSYNEQFF.

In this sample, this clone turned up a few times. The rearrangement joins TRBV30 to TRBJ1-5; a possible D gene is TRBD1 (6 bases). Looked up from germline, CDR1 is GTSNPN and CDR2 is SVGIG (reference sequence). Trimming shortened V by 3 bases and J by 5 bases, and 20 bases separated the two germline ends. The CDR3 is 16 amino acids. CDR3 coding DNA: TGTGCCTGGAGCGGAGGGGGAATTCTATCGTATCAGCCCCAGCATTTT. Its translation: CAWSGGGILSYQPQHF. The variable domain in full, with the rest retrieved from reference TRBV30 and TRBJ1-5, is SQTIHQWPATLVQPVGSPLSLECTVEGTSNPNLYWYRQAAGRGLQLLFYSVGIGQISSEVPQNLSASRPQDRQFILSSKKLLLSDSGFYLCAWSGGGILSYQPQHFGDGTRLSIL.

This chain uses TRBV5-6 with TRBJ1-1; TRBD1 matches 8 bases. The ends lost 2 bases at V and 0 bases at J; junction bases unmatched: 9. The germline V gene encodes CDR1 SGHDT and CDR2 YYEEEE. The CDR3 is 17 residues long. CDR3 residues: CASSFPGQGLMNTEAFF. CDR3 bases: TGTGCCAGCAGCTTTCCCGGACAGGGTCTCATGAACACTGAAGCTTTCTTT.

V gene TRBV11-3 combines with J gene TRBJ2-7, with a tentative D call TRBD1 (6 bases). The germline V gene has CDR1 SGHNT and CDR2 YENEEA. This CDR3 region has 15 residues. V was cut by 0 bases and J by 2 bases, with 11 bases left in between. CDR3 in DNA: TGTGCCAGCAGCTTAGACAGGGGAGTCACCTACGAGCAGTACTTC. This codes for CASSLDRGVTYEQYF. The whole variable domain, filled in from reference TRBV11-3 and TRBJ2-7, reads EAGVVQSPRYKIIEKKQPVAFWCNPISGHNTLYWYLQNLGQGPELLIRYENEEAVDDSQLPKDRFSAERLKGVDSTLKIQPAELGDSAVYLCASSLDRGVTYEQYFGPGTRLTVT.

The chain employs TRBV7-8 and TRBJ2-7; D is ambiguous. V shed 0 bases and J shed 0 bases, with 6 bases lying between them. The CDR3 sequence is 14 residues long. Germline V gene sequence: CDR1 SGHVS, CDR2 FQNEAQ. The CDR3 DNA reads TGTGCCAGCAGCTTAGCGGACGGCTCCTACGAGCAGTACTTC. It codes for CASSLADGSYEQYF.

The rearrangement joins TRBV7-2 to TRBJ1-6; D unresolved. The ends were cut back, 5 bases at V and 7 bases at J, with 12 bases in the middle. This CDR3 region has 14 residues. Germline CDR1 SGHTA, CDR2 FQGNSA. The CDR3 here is CASSLLNPNSPLHF. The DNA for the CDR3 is TGTGCCAGCAGCCTCCTAAACCCCAATTCACCCCTCCACTTT.

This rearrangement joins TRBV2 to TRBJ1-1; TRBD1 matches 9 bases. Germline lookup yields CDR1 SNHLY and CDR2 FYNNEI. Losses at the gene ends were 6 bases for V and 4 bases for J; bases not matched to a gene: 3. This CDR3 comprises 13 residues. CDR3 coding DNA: TGTGCCAGCAGGACAGGGGGTAGCACTGAAGCTTTCTTT. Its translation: CASRTGGSTEAFF.

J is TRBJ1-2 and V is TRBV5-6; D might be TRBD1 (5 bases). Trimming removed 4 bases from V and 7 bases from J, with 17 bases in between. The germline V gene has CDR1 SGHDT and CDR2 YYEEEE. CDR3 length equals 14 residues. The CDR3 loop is CASSSGEGKAGYTF. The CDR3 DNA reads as TGTGCCAGCAGCAGTGGGGAGGGGAAGGCTGGCTACACCTTC.

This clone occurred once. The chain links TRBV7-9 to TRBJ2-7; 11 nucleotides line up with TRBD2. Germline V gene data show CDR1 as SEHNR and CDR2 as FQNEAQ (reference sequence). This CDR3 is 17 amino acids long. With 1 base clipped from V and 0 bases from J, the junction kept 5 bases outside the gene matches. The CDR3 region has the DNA TGTGCCAGCAGCTTAGGGACTAGCGGGTCTATCTCCTACGAGCAGTACTTC. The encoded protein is CASSLGTSGSISYEQYF.

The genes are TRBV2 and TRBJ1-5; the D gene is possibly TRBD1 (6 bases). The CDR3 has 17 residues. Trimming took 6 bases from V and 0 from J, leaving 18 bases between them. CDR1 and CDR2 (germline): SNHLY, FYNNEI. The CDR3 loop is CASSSPGGRHSNQPQHF. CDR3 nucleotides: TGTGCCAGCAGCTCCCCCGGGGGCAGGCATAGCAATCAGCCCCAGCATTTT.